The 5 T cell receptor beta chains listed next were all sequenced from one sample in a study of T cells in women clearing cervical HPV infection. TCRdb's copy holds only in-frame clones and misses some; the assay was immunoSEQ multiplex PCR. In total, the table holds some 30,000 clones. The sample comprised blood buffy coat. The receptors derive from a woman aged 18-69 years with a cervical HPV16 infection that either progressed to CIN3+ or cleared (not recorded which).

A remark on this clone: Read data end 3 residues before the CDR3 end; the end is taken from the germline J gene. V usage is TRBV6-2 or TRBV6-3 and J usage is TRBJ2-3; 7 nucleotides line up with TRBD1. CDR3 size: 14 residues. In germline, CDR1 is MNHEY, CDR2 SVGEGT. CDR3 bases read: TGTGCCAGCAGTTACACAGGGGTCAATCAGCCG. Translation gives CASSYTGVNQP. The full CDR3 protein is CASSYTGVNQPQYF.

As regards this clone: Read sequence stops 3 residues before the CDR3 end, and the germline J gene provides the missing end. The chain has TRBV12-3 or TRBV12-4 and TRBJ2-1; 10 bases match TRBD1. The CDR3 totals 18 residues. The V segment lost 5 bases and the J segment 1 base; nucleotides outside the gene matches: 11. The covered CDR3 bases are TGTGCCAGCAGTACGACCCCGGGACAGGGGTCTTCCTACAATGAG. It specifies CASSTTPGQGSSYNE. The whole CDR3 sequence reads CASSTTPGQGSSYNEQFF.

With regard to this clone: The CDR3 is cut off 3 residues early in the read; its end comes from the germline J gene. The J gene is TRBJ1-4, the V gene TRBV19; D call uncertain. This CDR3 has 13 residues. Trimming shortened V by 6 bases and J by 8 bases, and 13 bases separated the two germline ends. CDR1 LNHDA and CDR2 SQIVND come from the germline V gene (reference sequence). CDR3 bases read: TGTGCCAGTAGCGAGCAGCGAAGAGAAAAA. Protein: CASSEQRREK. The entire CDR3 protein is CASSEQRREKLFF.

Turning to this clone: Coverage ceases 3 residues before the CDR3 finishes, and the germline J gene fills in the end. The chain combines TRBV6-4 with TRBJ1-5; maybe TRBD1 (6 bases). Germline CDR1 and CDR2: MRHNA and SNTAGT. The CDR3 runs to 17 residues. Trimming left V 4 bases short and J 0 bases short, with 16 bases between. The CDR3 loop is CASSASSGQYSNQPQHF. The DNA read from the CDR3 is TGTGCCAGCAGTGCCTCCTCGGGACAATATAGCAATCAGCCC.

Comment on this clone: At one end, the junction sequence differs from germline, possibly due to a read error. The observed sequence ends 3 residues before the CDR3 terminus, with the missing tail filled in from the germline J gene. Other DNA sequences within the sample encode an identical CDR3. The V gene is TRBV4-2, the J gene TRBJ1-2; D call uncertain. From germline, CDR1 is LGHNA and CDR2 YNFKEQ. CDR3 size: 16 residues. CDR3 sequence reads: CASSQELLLERWGYTF. CDR3 bases read: TGCGCCAGCAGCCAAGAACTCCTTCTGGAGCGGTGGGGT.